This T cell receptor beta chain derives from a study of PD-L1 blockade in urothelial cancer. Study-wide context: Patients initiated atezolizumab in the mid-2010s at 1,200 mg intravenously every 3 weeks.

The V gene's germline CDR1 is SGHTA and CDR2 FQGNSA. The V and J ends lost 5 bases and 5 bases respectively, with 8 bases between them. The CDR3 has 12 residues. Time point reported: pretreatment peripheral blood. A note on this clone: Its antigen remains unidentified.

Profiling relied on immunoSEQ multiplex PCR, and the TCRdb table lists in-frame clones only, not all of them. Among 90,000 or so clones, roughly 89% were seen once, and the ten largest hold under 2%. Broader study findings: Where pretreatment blood TCR clonality fell below the median, better survival was predicted.

Here the sequenced sample was PBMCs, taken around atezolizumab (anti-PD-L1) treatment. The source is a man between 60 and 75 years old with urothelial cancer. This chain uses TRBV7-2 with TRBJ2-3; D uncertain. DNA for the CDR3: TGTGCCAGCAGCCACCCCAGAGATACGCAGTATTTT. It codes for CASSHPRDTQYF.